These 30 T cell receptor beta chains came from one sample sequenced in a study of cytomegalovirus exposure and HLA in healthy donors. TCRdb keeps only in-frame clones here, not all; method: immunoSEQ multiplex PCR. The sample holds about 220,000 clones, around 88% seen once. Sequenced sample: PBMCs. All receptors derive from a woman aged 18-29 years in good health and CMV-seronegative.

The chain employs TRBV5-4 and TRBJ2-5; the D gene is possibly TRBD1 (5 bases). Between the trimmed V and J ends, which lost 2 bases and 3 bases, there was a span of 8 bases. The germline gives CDR1 SGHNT, CDR2 YYREEE (reference sequence). The CDR3 has 13 amino acids. The CDR3 loop reads CASSFRDEETQYF. The CDR3 DNA reads TGTGCCAGCAGCTTCAGGGATGAAGAGACCCAGTACTTC.

The chain has TRBV27 and TRBJ2-1, with D tentatively TRBD2 (5 bases). This CDR3 region has 17 residues. Trimming removed 3 bases at V and 4 bases at J, with 19 bases between. Germline V gives CDR1 MNHEY, CDR2 SMNVEV (reference sequence). CDR3 sequence reads: CASSLAIDYILYNEQFF. The CDR3 region has the DNA TGTGCCAGCAGTTTGGCAATTGACTACATTTTATACAATGAGCAGTTCTTC.

This clone has just a few counts. CDR3 sequence reads: CAWSVTGLLKAFF. The DNA of the CDR3 is TGTGCCTGGAGTGTTACGGGACTCCTGAAAGCTTTCTTT. The V call is TRBV30, the J call TRBJ1-1; tentative D call: TRBD1 (5 bases). CDR3 length: 13 amino acids. Germline V gene sequence: CDR1 GTSNPN, CDR2 SVGIG (reference sequence). V lost 0 bases to trimming and J lost 9 bases, with 14 bases between them.

The rearrangement uses TRBV19 and TRBJ1-2; D call uncertain. V was shortened by 5 bases and J by 5 bases, with 15 bases between the two germline ends. The CDR3 is 14 residues long. CDR1 LNHDA and CDR2 SQIVND come from the germline V gene (reference sequence). Here the CDR3 DNA reads TGTGCCAGTAGTTCCGGAGGAGGCACGTATGGCTACACCTTC. This gives the protein CASSSGGGTYGYTF.

V usage is TRBV19 and J usage is TRBJ2-7; TRBD1 agrees at 7 bases. Germline V lookup: CDR1 LNHDA, CDR2 SQIVND (reference sequence). CDR3 length: 14 residues. Germline trimming cut 5 bases from V and 1 base from J; bases unmatched to any gene: 5. The DNA of the CDR3 is TGTGCCAGTAGTTGGGACAGAGGGTCCTACGAGCAGTACTTC. It encodes CASSWDRGSYEQYF.

This clone appeared a few times. V usage is TRBV18 and J usage is TRBJ1-2, with D unclear. CDR1 and CDR2 from the germline V gene are KGHSH and LQKENI. Between the trimmed V and J ends, which lost 3 bases and 5 bases, there was a span of 7 bases. The CDR3 is 12 residues long. The CDR3 region is CASSPPGYGYTF. The CDR3 DNA reads as TGTGCCAGCTCACCTCCAGGTTATGGCTACACCTTC.

This clone occurred once. The rearrangement links TRBV10-3 to TRBJ1-1; possibly TRBD1 for D (6 bases). This CDR3 has 14 residues. From germline, CDR1 is ENHRY and CDR2 SYGVKD. V lost 2 bases to trimming and J lost 2 bases, with 9 bases between them. The CDR3 protein is CAISEAGANTEAFF. For the CDR3, the DNA is TGTGCCATCAGTGAGGCAGGGGCTAACACTGAAGCTTTCTTT.

This rearrangement joins TRBV7-9 to TRBJ1-1, with TRBD1 matching 8 bases. The CDR3 has 15 residues. Germline V lookup: CDR1 SEHNR, CDR2 FQNEAQ (reference sequence). V trimming: 3 bases; J trimming: 0 bases; junction bases outside the gene matches: 3. The CDR3, as DNA: TGTGCCAGCAGCTTGCTGACAGGGGTGAACACTGAAGCTTTCTTT. Amino acid sequence: CASSLLTGVNTEAFF. The complete variable domain, with remaining parts taken from reference TRBV7-9 and TRBJ1-1, reads DTGVSQNPRHKITKRGQNVTFRCDPISEHNRLYWYRQTLGQGPEFLTYFQNEAQLEKSRLLSDRFSAERPKGSFSTLEIQRTEQGDSAMYLCASSLLTGVNTEAFFGQGTRLTVV.

DNA for the CDR3: TGTGCCAGCAGTTACTCGGGGAGCTCCTACAATGAGCAGTTCTTC. This gives the protein CASSYSGSSYNEQFF. The V gene is TRBV6-5, the J gene TRBJ2-1, with a weak D call TRBD2 (5 bases). CDR3 length: 15 amino acids. Trimming cost V 0 bases and J 0 bases, with 6 bases left between them. CDR1 is MNHEY, CDR2 SVGAGI, per germline.

The V and J genes are TRBV2 and TRBJ2-1, with 11 bases aligning to TRBD2. CDR1 is SNHLY and CDR2 is FYNNEI in the germline V gene. This CDR3 comprises 15 residues. The J segment lost 9 bases and the V segment lost 5 bases, leaving 9 bases of the junction unmatched. CDR3 sequence: CASSRGLADPSEQFF. The CDR3 DNA follows: TGTGCCAGCAGTAGGGGACTAGCGGACCCTAGTGAGCAGTTCTTC.

The gene calls are TRBV4-1 and TRBJ2-7; 8 bases fit TRBD2. The CDR3 is made up of 16 amino acids. V shed 4 bases, J shed 1 base, and the junction held 9 bases outside the gene matches. Germline CDR1 MGHRA, CDR2 YSYEKL. CDR3: CASSPYGTSLSYEQYF. CDR3 DNA sequence: TGCGCCAGCAGCCCGTACGGGACTAGTCTTTCCTACGAGCAGTACTTC.

This chain connects TRBV7-2 to TRBJ2-2, with 9 bases lining up with TRBD2. From germline, CDR1 is SGHTA and CDR2 FQGNSA. The CDR3 runs 15 residues. J gave up 6 bases and V 5 bases, and 7 bases lay outside the gene matches. CDR3 protein: CASSPRAGGPGELFF. DNA for the CDR3: TGTGCCAGCAGCCCCCGGGCGGGAGGGCCCGGGGAGCTGTTTTTT. Full variable domain (outside the CDR3, taken from reference TRBV7-2 and TRBJ2-2): GAGVSQSPSNKVTEKGKDVELRCDPISGHTALYWYRQSLGQGLEFLIYFQGNSAPDKSGLPSDRFSAERTGGSVSTLTIQRTQQEDSAVYLCASSPRAGGPGELFFGEGSRLTVL.

The J gene is TRBJ2-2, the V gene TRBV27; 10 nucleotides match TRBD2. With 6 bases clipped from V and 5 bases from J, the junction kept 3 bases outside the gene matches. The CDR3 extends over 14 amino acids. CDR1 is MNHEY and CDR2 is SMNVEV in the germline V gene (reference sequence). The CDR3 loop is CASSWTSGTGELFF. The CDR3 bases are TGTGCCAGCAGCTGGACTAGCGGAACCGGGGAGCTGTTTTTT.

The chain recombines TRBV12-1 with TRBJ2-5; the table's D call of TRBD1 was not tested on the DNA. TRBV12-1 is assigned pseudogene status. The CDR3 covers 16 residues. CDR3 loop: CASSETGETSKETQYF. CDR3 nucleotides: TGTGCCAGCAGCGAGACAGGGGAAACCTCTAAGGAGACCCAGTACTTC.

J is TRBJ1-4 and V is TRBV9; D might be TRBD1 (6 bases). Germline CDR1 reads SGDLS; CDR2 reads YYNGEE. V shed 3 bases and J shed 0 bases, with 9 bases lying between them. The CDR3 contains 15 residues. CDR3 sequence (DNA): TGTGCCAGCAGCGGAGGACAGTCAACTAATGAAAAACTGTTTTTT. Protein: CASSGGQSTNEKLFF.

The chain has TRBV27 and TRBJ2-7; tentative D call: TRBD1 (6 bases). In germline, CDR1 is MNHEY, CDR2 SMNVEV (reference sequence). V lost 4 bases and J lost 0, with 13 bases in between. The CDR3 runs to 15 residues. CDR3 in DNA: TGTGCCAGCAGTTCCCCCAGGGGACCCTCCTACGAGCAGTACTTC. This gives the protein CASSSPRGPSYEQYF.

The chain employs TRBV28 and TRBJ1-5; TRBD1 matches at 7 bases. The V segment lost 5 bases and the J segment 3 bases; nucleotides outside the gene matches: 4. Looked up from germline, CDR1 is MDHEN and CDR2 is SYDVKM. The CDR3 length is 14 residues. The chain's CDR3 is CASSQTGLNQPQHF. The CDR3 DNA reads as TGTGCCAGCAGTCAGACAGGGCTCAATCAGCCCCAGCATTTT.

The chain carries TRBV5-3 and TRBJ1-2, with 12 nucleotides matching TRBD1. TRBV5-3 falls under the ORF class, with uncertain function. The ends lost 10 bases at V and 7 bases at J; junction bases unmatched: 14. The CDR3 is made up of 15 amino acids. Here the CDR3 DNA reads TGTGCCGGTGCCTTATGGGGACAGGGGGCGGGTGGCTACACCTTC. Translating gives CAGALWGQGAGGYTF.

The V call is TRBV7-3, the J call TRBJ2-3; D is unclear. The V and J ends lost 2 bases and 7 bases respectively, with 13 bases between them. Germline CDR1 reads SGHTA; CDR2 reads FQGTGA. This CDR3 comprises 14 residues. CDR3 protein: CASSLDMISHTQYF. CDR3 coding DNA: TGTGCCAGCAGCTTAGACATGATCTCACATACGCAGTATTTT.

The CDR3 spells CASRQGASTEAFF. The CDR3 DNA is TGTGCCAGCAGGCAGGGGGCAAGCACTGAAGCTTTCTTT. The rearrangement joins TRBV6-1 to TRBJ1-1; TRBD1 agrees at 8 bases. CDR1 and CDR2 (germline): MNHNS, SASEGT. Trimming took 6 bases from V and 4 from J; bases not matched to a gene: 4. The CDR3 is 13 amino acids.

V is TRBV18 and J is TRBJ1-5, with D perhaps TRBD1 (5 bases). V gave up 0 bases and J gave up 4 bases, with 10 bases separating them. The CDR3 contains 15 residues. Germline V gives CDR1 KGHSH, CDR2 LQKENI. The CDR3 bases are TGTGCCAGCTCACCACCGTCAGGGACTAATCAGCCCCAGCATTTT. Protein sequence: CASSPPSGTNQPQHF. The variable domain in full, completed from reference TRBV18 and TRBJ1-5, reads NAGVMQNPRHLVRRRGQEARLRCSPMKGHSHVYWYRQLPEEGLKFMVYLQKENIIDESGMPKERFSAEFPKEGPSILRIQQVVRGDSAAYFCASSPPSGTNQPQHFGDGTRLSIL.

This chain links TRBV19 with TRBJ2-1; TRBD2 is a possible D gene (6 bases). Germline CDR1 reads LNHDA; CDR2 reads SQIVND (reference sequence). The CDR3 length is 15 residues. V was cut by 3 bases and J by 8 bases, with 17 bases left in between. The CDR3 sequence is CASSIVSSPGDEQFF. The CDR3 DNA is TGTGCCAGTAGTATCGTGTCTTCCCCGGGGGATGAGCAGTTCTTC.

The V and J genes are TRBV27 and TRBJ2-7, with 8 bases identical to TRBD2. V gave up 4 bases and J gave up 5 bases; unmatched junction bases: 4. The CDR3 length is 13 residues. Germline CDR1 reads MNHEY; CDR2 reads SMNVEV (reference sequence). The DNA of the CDR3 is TGTGCCAGCAGTTCCCGACTAGCGAACGAGCAGTACTTC. This encodes CASSSRLANEQYF.

V and J are TRBV28 and TRBJ1-2; 7 bases align to TRBD1. The germline V gene has CDR1 MDHEN and CDR2 SYDVKM. V dropped 2 bases and J dropped 6; count of bases not matched to a gene: 0. CDR3 length: 12 amino acids. The CDR3 sequence is CASSLTGDGYTF. CDR3 in DNA: TGTGCCAGCAGTTTAACAGGGGATGGCTACACCTTC.

This sequence joins TRBV29-1 and TRBJ2-2; 9 bases are a match to TRBD1. The CDR3 is made up of 12 amino acids. V shed 5 bases and J 6 bases; nucleotides not matched to a gene: 1. CDR1 is SQVTM and CDR2 is ANQGSEA in the germline V gene. The CDR3 DNA is TGCAGCGTTAGACAGGGGGCCGGGGAGCTGTTTTTT. Translation: CSVRQGAGELFF.

The chain is built from TRBV28 and TRBJ2-2; perhaps TRBD2 as D (5 bases). V shed 5 bases and J shed 1 base, with 14 bases lying between them. The germline CDR1 and CDR2 sequences are MDHEN and SYDVKM. This CDR3 has 16 residues. The DNA of the CDR3 is TGTGCCAGCAGTACCCTCATACGGGGGAACACCGGGGAGCTGTTTTTT. The encoded protein is CASSTLIRGNTGELFF.

The V call is TRBV7-2, the J call TRBJ2-7; 7 bases agree with TRBD1. V lost 5 bases, J lost 3 bases, and 7 bases stayed unmatched. Looked up from germline, CDR1 is SGHTA and CDR2 is FQGNSA. CDR3 length: 14 residues. The CDR3 sequence is CASSVETGNYEQYF. CDR3 coding DNA: TGTGCCAGCAGCGTAGAGACAGGGAACTACGAGCAGTACTTC.

Here the CDR3 DNA reads TGTGCCAGCAGTTTACTAGCGGGAGAGACCCAGTACTTC. Residues: CASSLLAGETQYF. V usage is TRBV27 and J usage is TRBJ2-5, with 8 bases matching TRBD2. V was pared by 2 bases and J by 4 bases, with 0 bases of the junction left unmatched. Germline V gene sequence: CDR1 MNHEY, CDR2 SMNVEV (reference sequence). The length of the CDR3 is 13 residues.

The table lists this clone with a count of one. The gene calls are TRBV6-1 and TRBJ2-7; D uncertain. V lost 5 bases to trimming and J lost 6 bases, with 20 bases between them. CDR3 length: 15 residues. CDR1 is MNHNS, CDR2 SASEGT, per germline. The CDR3 is CASSRSVASSGEQYF. DNA of the CDR3: TGTGCCAGCAGTCGATCGGTAGCTTCTTCGGGCGAGCAGTACTTC.

This chain joins TRBV6-5 and TRBJ1-1; tentatively, D is TRBD1 (6 bases). The CDR3 runs to 13 residues. Germline loops: CDR1 MNHEY, CDR2 SVGAGI. Trimming removed 8 bases at V and 1 base at J, with 11 bases between. The CDR3 loop is CASRHRENTEAFF. CDR3 DNA: TGTGCCAGCCGCCACAGGGAGAACACTGAAGCTTTCTTT.